This TCR beta chain came from a study of early stage breast cancer tumors. Study overall: The ER+/PR+/HER2- tumors included 7 or 8 ductal and four lobular carcinomas.

Per germline, CDR1 GTSNPN and CDR2 SVGIG (reference sequence). The junction had 3 bases not matched to a gene; V was cut back by 1 base and J by 3 bases. This CDR3 contains 13 residues. The protocol was immunoSEQ multiplex PCR, while the TCRdb copy is restricted to in-frame clones and leaves out a portion. The sample has tens of thousands of clones; 75% to 85% are singletons. Material: blood. The receptor was derived from a person aged 55 to 75 with breast cancer. This chain joins TRBV30 and TRBJ2-7; the match to TRBD1 covers 7 bases. For the CDR3, the DNA is TGTGCCTGGAGTGGGGACAGCTTCTACGAGCAGTACTTC. Its translation is CAWSGDSFYEQYF.